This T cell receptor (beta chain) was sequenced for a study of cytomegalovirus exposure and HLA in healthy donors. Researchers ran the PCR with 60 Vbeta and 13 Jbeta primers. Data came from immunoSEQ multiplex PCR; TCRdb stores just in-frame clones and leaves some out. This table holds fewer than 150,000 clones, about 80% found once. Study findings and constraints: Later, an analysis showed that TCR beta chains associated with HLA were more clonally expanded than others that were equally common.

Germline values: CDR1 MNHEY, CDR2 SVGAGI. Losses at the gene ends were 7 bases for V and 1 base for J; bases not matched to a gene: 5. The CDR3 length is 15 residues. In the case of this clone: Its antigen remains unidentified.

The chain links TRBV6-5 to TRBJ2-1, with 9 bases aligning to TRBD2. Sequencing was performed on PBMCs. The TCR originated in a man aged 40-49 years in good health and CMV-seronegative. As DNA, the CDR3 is TGTGCCAGCACCTCAGCGGGAGGTTCCTACAATGAGCAGTTCTTC. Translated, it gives CASTSAGGSYNEQFF.